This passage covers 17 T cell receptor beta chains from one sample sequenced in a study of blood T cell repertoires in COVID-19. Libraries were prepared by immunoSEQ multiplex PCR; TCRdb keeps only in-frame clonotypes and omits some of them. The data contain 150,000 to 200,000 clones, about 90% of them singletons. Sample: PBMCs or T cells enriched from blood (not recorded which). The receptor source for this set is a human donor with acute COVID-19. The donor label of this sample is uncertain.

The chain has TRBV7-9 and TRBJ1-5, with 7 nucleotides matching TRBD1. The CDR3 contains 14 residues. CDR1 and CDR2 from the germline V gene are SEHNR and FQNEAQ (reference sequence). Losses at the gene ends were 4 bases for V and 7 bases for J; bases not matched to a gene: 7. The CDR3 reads CASSYTGEMQPQHF. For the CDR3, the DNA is TGTGCCAGCAGCTATACAGGGGAGATGCAGCCCCAGCATTTT.

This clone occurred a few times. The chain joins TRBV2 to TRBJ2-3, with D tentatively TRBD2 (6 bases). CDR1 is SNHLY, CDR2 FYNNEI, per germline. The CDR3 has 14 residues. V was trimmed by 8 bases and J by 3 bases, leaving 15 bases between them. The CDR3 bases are TGTGCCAGCCAAACGGGGGTCATAACAGATACGCAGTATTTT. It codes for CASQTGVITDTQYF.

Here the CDR3 reads CSAGDTQYF. In DNA form, the CDR3 reads TGCAGTGCCGGAGATACGCAGTATTTT. The chain is built from TRBV20-1 and TRBJ2-3; D unclear. The CDR3 length is 9 residues. Germline V gene sequence: CDR1 DFQATT, CDR2 SNEGSKA (reference sequence). V was cut by 6 bases and J by 5 bases, with 3 bases left in between.

The CDR3 protein is CASSLSDSYMNTEAFF. DNA of the CDR3: TGTGCCAGCAGCTTATCGGACAGTTACATGAACACTGAAGCTTTCTTT. V gene TRBV7-9 combines with J gene TRBJ1-1, with D possibly being TRBD1 (6 bases). CDR3 size: 16 residues. V shed 2 bases and J shed 0 bases, with 13 bases lying between them. Looked up from germline, CDR1 is SEHNR and CDR2 is FQNEAQ (reference sequence).

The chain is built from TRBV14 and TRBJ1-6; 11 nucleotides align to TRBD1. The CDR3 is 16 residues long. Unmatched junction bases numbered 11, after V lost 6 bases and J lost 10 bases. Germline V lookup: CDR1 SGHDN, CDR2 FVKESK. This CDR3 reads CASSLWTGGGQSPLHF. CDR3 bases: TGTGCCAGCAGTCTTTGGACAGGGGGCGGTCAATCACCCCTCCACTTT.

DNA of the CDR3: TGTGCCAGTAGTAACAGGGCTCGTGGAAACACCATATATTTT. Residues: CASSNRARGNTIYF. The chain uses TRBV19 and TRBJ1-3, with D tentatively TRBD1 (6 bases). This CDR3 has 14 amino acids. CDR1 is LNHDA and CDR2 is SQIVND in the germline V gene (reference sequence). The ends were cut back, 4 bases at V and 3 bases at J, with 10 bases in the middle.

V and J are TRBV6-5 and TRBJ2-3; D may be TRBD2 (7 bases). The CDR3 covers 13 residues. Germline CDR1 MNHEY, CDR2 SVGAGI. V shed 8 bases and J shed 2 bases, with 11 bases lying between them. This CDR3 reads CASRRGPTDTQYF. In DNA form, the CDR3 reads TGTGCCAGCCGGCGGGGGCCCACAGATACGCAGTATTTT.

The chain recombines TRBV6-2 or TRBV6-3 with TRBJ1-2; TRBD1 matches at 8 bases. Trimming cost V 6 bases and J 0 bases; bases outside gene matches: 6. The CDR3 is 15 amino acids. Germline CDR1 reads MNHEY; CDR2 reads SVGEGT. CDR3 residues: CASSVQGDANYGYTF. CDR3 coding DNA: TGTGCCAGCAGCGTACAGGGGGATGCTAACTATGGCTACACCTTC.

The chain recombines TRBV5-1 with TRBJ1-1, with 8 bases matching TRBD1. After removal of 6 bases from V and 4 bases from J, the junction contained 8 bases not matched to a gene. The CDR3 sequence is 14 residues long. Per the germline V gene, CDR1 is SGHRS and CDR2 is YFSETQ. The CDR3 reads CASKKTGEFTEAFF. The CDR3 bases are TGCGCCAGCAAGAAGACAGGGGAATTCACTGAAGCTTTCTTT.

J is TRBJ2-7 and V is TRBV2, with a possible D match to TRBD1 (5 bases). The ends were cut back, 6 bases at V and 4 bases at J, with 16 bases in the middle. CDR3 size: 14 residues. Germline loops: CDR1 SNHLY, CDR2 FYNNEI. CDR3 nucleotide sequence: TGTGCCAGCAGAGCCCAGGGTAAGGGTTACGAGCAGTACTTC. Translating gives CASRAQGKGYEQYF.

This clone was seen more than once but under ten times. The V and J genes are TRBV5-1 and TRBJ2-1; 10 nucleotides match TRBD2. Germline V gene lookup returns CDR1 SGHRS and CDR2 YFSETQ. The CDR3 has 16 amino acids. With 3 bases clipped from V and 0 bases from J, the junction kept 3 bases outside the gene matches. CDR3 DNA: TGCGCCAGCAGCTGGGGACTAGCGCACTCCTACAATGAGCAGTTCTTC. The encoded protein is CASSWGLAHSYNEQFF.

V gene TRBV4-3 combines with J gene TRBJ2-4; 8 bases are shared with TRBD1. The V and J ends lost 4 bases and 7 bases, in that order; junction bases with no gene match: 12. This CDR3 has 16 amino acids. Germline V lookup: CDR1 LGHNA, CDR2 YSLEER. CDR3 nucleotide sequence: TGCGCCAGCAGCCCCCAACCCAGCGGACAGGGCAACATTCAGTACTTC. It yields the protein CASSPQPSGQGNIQYF.

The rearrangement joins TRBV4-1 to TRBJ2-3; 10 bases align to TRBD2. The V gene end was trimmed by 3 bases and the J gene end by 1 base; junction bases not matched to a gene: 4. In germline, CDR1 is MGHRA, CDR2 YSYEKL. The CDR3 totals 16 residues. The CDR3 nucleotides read TGCGCCAGCAGCCACGAACTAGCGGGACGCACAGATACGCAGTATTTT. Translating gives CASSHELAGRTDTQYF.

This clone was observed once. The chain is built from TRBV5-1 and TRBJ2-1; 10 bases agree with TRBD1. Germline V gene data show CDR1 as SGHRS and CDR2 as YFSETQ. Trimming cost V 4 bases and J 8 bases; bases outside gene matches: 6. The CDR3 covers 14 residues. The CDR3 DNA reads TGCGCCAGCAGCCCGGGACAGGGGTTGGATGAGCAGTTCTTC. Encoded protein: CASSPGQGLDEQFF.

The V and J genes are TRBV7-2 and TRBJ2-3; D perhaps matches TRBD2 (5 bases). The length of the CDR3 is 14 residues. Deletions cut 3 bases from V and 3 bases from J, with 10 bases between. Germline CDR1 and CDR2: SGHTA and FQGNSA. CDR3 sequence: CASSLMEVTDTQYF. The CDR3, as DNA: TGTGCCAGCAGCTTGATGGAGGTTACAGATACGCAGTATTTT.

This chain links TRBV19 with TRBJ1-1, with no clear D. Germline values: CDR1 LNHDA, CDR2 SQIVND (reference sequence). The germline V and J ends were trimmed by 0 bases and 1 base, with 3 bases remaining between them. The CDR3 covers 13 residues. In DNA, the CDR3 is TGTGCCAGTAGTATAGATCGGAACACTGAAGCTTTCTTT. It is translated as CASSIDRNTEAFF.

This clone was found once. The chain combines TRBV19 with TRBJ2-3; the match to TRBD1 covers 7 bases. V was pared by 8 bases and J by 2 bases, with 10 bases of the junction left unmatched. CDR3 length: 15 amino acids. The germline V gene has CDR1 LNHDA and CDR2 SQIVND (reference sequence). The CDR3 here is CASSLGQIHTDTQYF. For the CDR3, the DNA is TGTGCCAGTTCATTGGGACAGATCCACACAGATACGCAGTATTTT.